Presented here are 11 T cell receptor beta chains from one specimen sequenced in a study of CD8 T cells in Susac syndrome. Roughly 0.45 to 1 ug RNA was reverse transcribed with random hexamers. MiXCR was run by TCRdb on the immunoSEQ multiplex PCR reads, yielding one entry per CDR3 protein. The sample holds approximately 300,000 distinct CDR3 sequences, about 91% seen once. The sample comprised CD8+ T cells from PBMCs. The origin of the receptors is a human donor with multiple sclerosis.

In nucleotides, the CDR3 is TGCAGTGCTAGGTCCTCTAGCGCTCAAGAGACCCAGTACTTC. Amino acid sequence: CSARSSSAQETQYF. The chain recombines TRBV20-1 with TRBJ2-5; D perhaps matches TRBD2 (6 bases). This CDR3 spans 14 amino acids. Trimming stripped 3 bases from V and 2 bases from J, with 13 bases between. Germline CDR1 DFQATT, CDR2 SNEGSKA (reference sequence).

The V gene is TRBV7-9, the J gene TRBJ2-3; 8 bases agree with TRBD2. Trimming at V came to 5 bases and at J to 0 bases, leaving 13 bases not matched to a gene. Germline V gene data show CDR1 as SEHNR and CDR2 as FQNEAQ (reference sequence). This CDR3 has 18 amino acids. The CDR3 sequence is CASSRSASGQPSTDTQYF. CDR3 coding DNA: TGTGCCAGCAGCAGGAGTGCTAGCGGGCAGCCTAGCACAGATACGCAGTATTTT. The full variable domain, in which reference TRBV7-9 and TRBJ2-3 provide the parts outside the CDR3, is DTGVSQNPRHKITKRGQNVTFRCDPISEHNRLYWYRQTLGQGPEFLTYFQNEAQLEKSRLLSDRFSAERPKGSFSTLEIQRTEQGDSAMYLCASSRSASGQPSTDTQYFGPGTRLTVL.

The rearrangement links TRBV15 to TRBJ2-2, with a weak D call TRBD2 (6 bases). Germline V gives CDR1 LNHNV, CDR2 YYDKDF (reference sequence). Trimming shortened V by 1 base and J by 6 bases, and 15 bases separated the two germline ends. The CDR3 is made up of 16 amino acids. The DNA for the CDR3 is TGTGCCACCAGCAGAGCGTGGCGGGGTTCGGCCGGGGAGCTGTTTTTT. This sequence encodes CATSRAWRGSAGELFF.

V gene TRBV23-1 combines with J gene TRBJ2-7, with D possibly being TRBD2 (5 bases). TRBV23-1 is an ORF; its function is uncertain. This CDR3 contains 15 residues. V lost 3 bases and J 2 bases, leaving 14 bases between the germline ends. CDR3 sequence reads: CASSQSGGRAYEQYF. The CDR3 DNA follows: TGCGCCAGCAGTCAGAGCGGCGGACGGGCCTACGAGCAGTACTTC.

The chain links TRBV7-6 to TRBJ2-5; 8 nucleotides match TRBD1. The length of the CDR3 is 15 residues. Germline V gives CDR1 SGHVS, CDR2 FNYEAQ. After removal of 7 bases from V and 2 bases from J, the junction contained 9 bases not matched to a gene. For the CDR3, the DNA is TGTGCCAGCACCCCAGGACAGGGTGGGCAAGAGACCCAGTACTTC. Residues: CASTPGQGGQETQYF. The full variable domain, its missing parts supplied by reference TRBV7-6 and TRBJ2-5, is GAGVSQSPRYKVTKRGQDVALRCDPISGHVSLYWYRQALGQGPEFLTYFNYEAQQDKSGLPNDRFSAERPEGSISTLTIQRTEQRDSAMYRCASTPGQGGQETQYFGPGTRLLVL.

The rearrangement links TRBV13 to TRBJ2-7, with 9 bases aligning to TRBD2. V shed 5 bases, J shed 4 bases, and the junction held 9 bases outside the gene matches. This CDR3 comprises 15 residues. Looked up from germline, CDR1 is PRHDT and CDR2 is FYEKMQ (reference sequence). The CDR3 DNA sequence: TGTGCCAGCAGCCTCTTCAGCGGGAGGCAGTACGAGCAGTACTTC. As protein: CASSLFSGRQYEQYF.

The chain couples TRBV12-3 or TRBV12-4 to TRBJ2-5, with 15 bases aligning to TRBD2. The CDR3 length is 21 residues. V dropped 1 base and J dropped 5; count of bases not matched to a gene: 17. CDR3 DNA: TGTGCCAGCAGTTTAGGAGGGCGGGGACTAGCGGGAGGAAGAGCATCCGAGACCCAGTACTTC. Its protein product is CASSLGGRGLAGGRASETQYF.

The chain employs TRBV9 and TRBJ1-1, with D tentatively TRBD1 (5 bases). The CDR3 is 13 residues long. Germline CDR1 reads SGDLS; CDR2 reads YYNGEE. With 7 bases removed from V and 2 bases from J, the gap between germline ends came to 12 bases. In DNA, the CDR3 is TGTGCCAGCTCTCAGGGAGGAAACACTGAAGCTTTCTTT. Its translation is CASSQGGNTEAFF.

V and J are TRBV5-1 and TRBJ2-3; unclear D gene. Germline lookup yields CDR1 SGHRS and CDR2 YFSETQ. The CDR3 runs to 16 residues. Trimming removed 0 bases from V and 2 bases from J, with 13 bases in between. CDR3 sequence (DNA): TGCGCCAGCAGCTTGGAAACTTCTGGGCTCACAGATACGCAGTATTTT. Translating it yields CASSLETSGLTDTQYF.

This chain joins TRBV28 and TRBJ1-1; D call uncertain. CDR3 length: 16 residues. Germline CDR1 and CDR2: MDHEN and SYDVKM. V lost 4 bases, J lost 0 bases, and 15 bases lay in between. CDR3 nucleotide sequence: TGTGCCAGCAGTTCCAACCTACAAGTTTTGAACACTGAAGCTTTCTTT. This codes for CASSSNLQVLNTEAFF.

The J gene is TRBJ2-3, the V gene TRBV7-3; TRBD2 matches at 7 bases. CDR3 length: 14 amino acids. The J segment lost 4 bases and the V segment lost 5 bases, leaving 6 bases of the junction unmatched. Germline V gene lookup returns CDR1 SGHTA and CDR2 FQGTGA. The CDR3, as DNA: TGTGCCAGCAGCCTCGGGACTAACGCAGATACGCAGTATTTT. Encoded protein: CASSLGTNADTQYF.